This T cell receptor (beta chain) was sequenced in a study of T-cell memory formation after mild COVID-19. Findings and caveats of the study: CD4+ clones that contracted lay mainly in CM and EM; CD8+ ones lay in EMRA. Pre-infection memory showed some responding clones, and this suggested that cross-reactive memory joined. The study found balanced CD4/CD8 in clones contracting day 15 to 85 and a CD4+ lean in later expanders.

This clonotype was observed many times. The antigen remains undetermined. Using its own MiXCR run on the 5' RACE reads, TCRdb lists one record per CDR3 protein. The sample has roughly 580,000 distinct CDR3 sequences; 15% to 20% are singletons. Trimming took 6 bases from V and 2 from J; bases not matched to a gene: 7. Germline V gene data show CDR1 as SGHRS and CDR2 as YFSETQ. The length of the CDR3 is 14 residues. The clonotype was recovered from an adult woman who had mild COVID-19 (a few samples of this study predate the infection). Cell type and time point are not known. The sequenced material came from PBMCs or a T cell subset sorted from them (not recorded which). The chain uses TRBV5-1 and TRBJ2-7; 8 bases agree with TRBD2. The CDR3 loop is CASMNSGNPYEQYF. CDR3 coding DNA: TGCGCCAGCATGAATAGCGGGAACCCCTACGAGCAGTACTTC. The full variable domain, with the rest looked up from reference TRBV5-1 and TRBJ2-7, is KAGVTQTPRYLIKTRGQQVTLSCSPISGHRSVSWYQQTPGQGLQFLFEYFSETQRNKGNFPGRFSGRQFSNSRSEMNVSTLELGDSALYLCASMNSGNPYEQYFGPGTRLTVT.